One and the same sample provided the 11 T cell receptor beta chains below, sequenced in a study of Ad26.COV2.S vaccination and SARS-CoV-2 variants. Measured with immunoSEQ multiplex PCR; TCRdb has only the in-frame clones, and not every one. Among around 350,000 clones listed, 70% to 90% were seen once. Treatment given: some 19 received Ad26.COV2.S at low or high dose, single or two shots; five or six received placebo; per-sample allocation not given. The samples were gathered on day 63 after the first injection of vaccine or placebo. The specimen was peripheral blood, collected in a trial of Ad26.COV2.S vaccine versus placebo. These receptors came from a person between 18 and 65 years old who received the Ad26.COV2.S COVID-19 vaccine or a placebo.

V and J are TRBV28 and TRBJ1-6; TRBD1 matches 7 bases. CDR3 length: 14 amino acids. The germline CDR1 and CDR2 sequences are MDHEN and SYDVKM. V was clipped by 6 bases and J by 8 bases; unmatched bases: 7. This CDR3 reads CASRLGGRDSPLHF. CDR3 nucleotides: TGTGCCAGCAGACTAGGGGGCAGGGATTCACCCCTCCACTTT.

The genes are TRBV18 and TRBJ1-3, with TRBD1 identical over 7 bases. Germline CDR1 reads KGHSH; CDR2 reads LQKENI. The junction had 3 bases not matched to a gene; V was cut back by 0 bases and J by 4 bases. The CDR3 has 15 residues. Here the CDR3 reads CASSPPGGQGNTIYF. In DNA form, the CDR3 reads TGTGCCAGCTCACCACCAGGGGGACAGGGAAACACCATATATTTT.

This clone has just a few counts. The chain employs TRBV18 and TRBJ2-7; no clear D. This CDR3 is built from 13 residues. Germline lookup yields CDR1 KGHSH and CDR2 LQKENI. The V gene lost 5 bases and the J gene lost 1 base, with 9 bases spanning the gap. In DNA, the CDR3 is TGTGCCAGCTCATTGCCCGGGTCCTACGAGCAGTACTTC. It codes for CASSLPGSYEQYF. Full variable domain (outside the CDR3, taken from reference TRBV18 and TRBJ2-7): NAGVMQNPRHLVRRRGQEARLRCSPMKGHSHVYWYRQLPEEGLKFMVYLQKENIIDESGMPKERFSAEFPKEGPSILRIQQVVRGDSAAYFCASSLPGSYEQYFGPGTRLTVT.

A remark on this clone: This sample also contains other DNA sequences that code for the same CDR3. V usage is TRBV20-1 and J usage is TRBJ2-1; the D gene is possibly TRBD2 (6 bases). Trimming shortened V by 3 bases and J by 7 bases, and 7 bases separated the two germline ends. CDR3 length equals 11 residues. The germline gives CDR1 DFQATT, CDR2 SNEGSKA (reference sequence). CDR3 bases: TGCAGTGCTAGCCGGGGGAATGAGCAGTTCTTC. Translated, it gives CSASRGNEQFF.

The J gene is TRBJ2-5, the V gene TRBV7-6; TRBD1 matches 12 bases. The CDR3 length is 16 residues. The V and J ends lost 1 base and 5 bases, in that order; junction bases with no gene match: 5. The V gene's germline CDR1 is SGHVS and CDR2 FNYEAQ. The CDR3 nucleotides are TGTGCCAGCAGCTTAGAGGGACAGGGGGCGTTGGAGACCCAGTACTTC. Its protein product is CASSLEGQGALETQYF.

The gene calls are TRBV15 and TRBJ1-4; D uncertain. This CDR3 has 15 amino acids. V was shortened by 3 bases and J by 7 bases, with 15 bases between the two germline ends. Germline V gene sequence: CDR1 LNHNV, CDR2 YYDKDF (reference sequence). CDR3 in DNA: TGTGCCACCAGCAGGGCCACGGAACGGTTTGAAAAACTGTTTTTT. It encodes CATSRATERFEKLFF.

V and J are TRBV7-9 and TRBJ1-6; D possibly corresponds to TRBD1 (5 bases). V was cut by 4 bases and J by 16 bases, with 14 bases left in between. This CDR3 comprises 12 residues. CDR1 and CDR2 (germline): SEHNR, FQNEAQ (reference sequence). The CDR3 protein is CASSSGGSALHF. The CDR3 DNA reads TGTGCCAGCAGCTCGGGGGGGAGCGCGCTCCACTTT.

The chain links TRBV30 to TRBJ1-5; TRBD1 is a possible D gene (5 bases). Trimming shortened V by 3 bases and J by 8 bases, and 14 bases separated the two germline ends. This CDR3 is built from 13 residues. The germline V gene has CDR1 GTSNPN and CDR2 SVGIG (reference sequence). The CDR3 bases are TGTGCCTGGAGCCAAGACAGCAGAGAGCCCCAGCATTTT. Its protein product is CAWSQDSREPQHF.

V usage is TRBV2 and J usage is TRBJ2-2; 7 bases align to TRBD1. From germline, CDR1 is SNHLY and CDR2 FYNNEI. V lost 11 bases, J lost 1 base, and 10 bases stayed unmatched. There are 15 residues in the CDR3. Here the CDR3 reads CASTGAGGNTGELFF. The DNA for the CDR3 is TGTGCCTCCACTGGGGCAGGGGGGAACACCGGGGAGCTGTTTTTT. The whole variable domain, filled in from reference TRBV2 and TRBJ2-2, reads EPEVTQTPSHQVTQMGQEVILRCVPISNHLYFYWYRQILGQKVEFLVSFYNNEISEKSEIFDDQFSVERPDGSNFTLKIRSTKLEDSAMYFCASTGAGGNTGELFFGEGSRLTVL.

The chain is built from TRBV6-6 and TRBJ2-7; 9 bases are a match to TRBD1. Trimming cost V 6 bases and J 6 bases; bases outside gene matches: 15. Germline V gives CDR1 MNHNY, CDR2 SVGAGI (reference sequence). This CDR3 has 16 residues. The CDR3 nucleotides read TGTGCCAGCAGCCAGGACAGGGGTTCATCTTTAGGCGAGCAGTACTTC. Translating gives CASSQDRGSSLGEQYF.

The CDR3 protein is CASSLRGDSSYNEQFF. The CDR3 bases are TGTGCCAGCAGCTTGAGGGGGGATAGCTCCTACAATGAGCAGTTCTTC. This chain connects TRBV11-2 to TRBJ2-1; perhaps D is TRBD1 or TRBD2 (6 bases each). The germline gives CDR1 SGHAT, CDR2 FQNNGV. The V and J ends lost 3 bases and 0 bases respectively, with 12 bases between them. CDR3 size: 16 residues.